This record concerns one T cell receptor (beta chain) sequence. As yet, its antigen is unknown. This specimen belongs to a study of cytomegalovirus exposure and HLA in healthy donors. The PCR made use of 60 Vbeta and 13 Jbeta primers. Only in-frame clones appear in the TCRdb table, and some are missing; sequencing was by immunoSEQ multiplex PCR. The sample holds 150,000 to 200,000 clones; 80% to 85% are singletons and the top ten take around 2.2%. Overall study results and limits: Later work found that TCR association rates differed between HLA loci; DRB1 had the most and HLA-C the fewest. Cytomegalovirus-associated status was assigned to roughly 160 TCR beta chains. Later analysis identified a missense DCLRE1C variant that was linked to TCR beta V- and J-gene trimming. Several of the most significant clusters appeared linked to common viral pathogens, based on a later analysis.

The TCR originated in a woman under 30 in good health and CMV-seropositive. Sequences were obtained from PBMCs.

The CDR3 bases are TGTGCCAGCAGCCAAGATCAGGGAGGTATAGGCTACACCTTC. Its protein product is CASSQDQGGIGYTF. The V call is TRBV4-2, the J call TRBJ1-2; D may be TRBD1 (5 bases). V gave up 0 bases and J gave up 8 bases, with 13 bases separating them. Germline values: CDR1 LGHNA, CDR2 YNFKEQ. The CDR3 covers 14 residues.